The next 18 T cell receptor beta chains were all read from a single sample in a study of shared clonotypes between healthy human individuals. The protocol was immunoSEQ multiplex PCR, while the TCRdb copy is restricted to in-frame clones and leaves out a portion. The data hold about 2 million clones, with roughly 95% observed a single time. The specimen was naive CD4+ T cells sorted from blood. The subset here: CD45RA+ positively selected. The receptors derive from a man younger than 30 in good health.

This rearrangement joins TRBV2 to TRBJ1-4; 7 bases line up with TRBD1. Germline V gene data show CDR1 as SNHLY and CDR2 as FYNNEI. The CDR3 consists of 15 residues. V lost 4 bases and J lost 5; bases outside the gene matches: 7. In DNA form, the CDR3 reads TGTGCCAGCAGTGTTCCCAGGGGGGGGAATGAAAAACTGTTTTTT. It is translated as CASSVPRGGNEKLFF.

CDR3 protein: CASSPAGINNQGYTF. CDR3 DNA: TGTGCCAGCTCACCCGCAGGAATAAATAATCAAGGCTACACCTTC. The rearrangement links TRBV18 to TRBJ1-2, with unresolved D. Germline lookup yields CDR1 KGHSH and CDR2 LQKENI. The germline V and J ends were trimmed by 3 bases and 8 bases, with 19 bases remaining between them. The CDR3 has 15 residues.

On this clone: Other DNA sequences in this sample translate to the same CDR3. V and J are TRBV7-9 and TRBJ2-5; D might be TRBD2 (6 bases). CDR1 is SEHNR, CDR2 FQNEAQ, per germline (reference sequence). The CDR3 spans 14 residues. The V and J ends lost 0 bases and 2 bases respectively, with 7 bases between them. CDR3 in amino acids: CASSLAGGQETQYF. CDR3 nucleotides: TGTGCCAGCAGCTTAGCGGGAGGACAAGAGACCCAGTACTTC.

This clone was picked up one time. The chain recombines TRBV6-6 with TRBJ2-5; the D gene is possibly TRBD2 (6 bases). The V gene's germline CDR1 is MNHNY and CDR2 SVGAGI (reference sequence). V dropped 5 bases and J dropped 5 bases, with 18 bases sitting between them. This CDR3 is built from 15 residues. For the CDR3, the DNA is TGTGCCAGCAGTCCTAGTAATCGAGGGAGGGAGACCCAGTACTTC. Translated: CASSPSNRGRETQYF.

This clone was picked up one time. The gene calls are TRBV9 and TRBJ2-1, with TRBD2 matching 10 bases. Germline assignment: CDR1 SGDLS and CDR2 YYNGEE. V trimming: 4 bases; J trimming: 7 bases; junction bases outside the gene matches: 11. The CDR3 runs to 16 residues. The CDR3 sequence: CASSSQREGLDNEQFF. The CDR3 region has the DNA TGTGCCAGCAGCTCACAGCGGGAGGGCCTTGATAATGAGCAGTTCTTC.

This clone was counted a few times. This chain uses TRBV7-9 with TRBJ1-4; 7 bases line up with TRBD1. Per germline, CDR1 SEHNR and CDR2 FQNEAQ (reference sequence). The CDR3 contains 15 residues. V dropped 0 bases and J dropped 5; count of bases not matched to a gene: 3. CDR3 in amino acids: CASSLAQGVNEKLFF. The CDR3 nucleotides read TGTGCCAGCAGCTTAGCCCAGGGGGTAAATGAAAAACTGTTTTTT.

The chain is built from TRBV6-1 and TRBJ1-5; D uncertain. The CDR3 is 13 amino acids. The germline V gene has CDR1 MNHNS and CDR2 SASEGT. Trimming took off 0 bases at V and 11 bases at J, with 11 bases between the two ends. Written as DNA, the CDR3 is TGTGCCAGCAGTGAAGCTCAGGTCGTGGCCCAGCATTTT. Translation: CASSEAQVVAQHF.

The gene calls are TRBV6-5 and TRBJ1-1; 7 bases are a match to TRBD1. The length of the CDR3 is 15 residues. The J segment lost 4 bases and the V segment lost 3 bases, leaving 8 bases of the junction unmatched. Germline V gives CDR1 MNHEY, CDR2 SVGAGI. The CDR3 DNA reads TGTGCCAGCAGTTATGTAGGGCCAGGGGGCACTGAAGCTTTCTTT. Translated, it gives CASSYVGPGGTEAFF.

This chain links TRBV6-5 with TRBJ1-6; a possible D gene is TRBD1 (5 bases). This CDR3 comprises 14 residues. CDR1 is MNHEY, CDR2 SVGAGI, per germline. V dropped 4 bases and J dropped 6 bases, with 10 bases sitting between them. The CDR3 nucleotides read TGTGCCAGCAGTTCGAGACAGACTAATTCACCCCTCCACTTT. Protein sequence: CASSSRQTNSPLHF.

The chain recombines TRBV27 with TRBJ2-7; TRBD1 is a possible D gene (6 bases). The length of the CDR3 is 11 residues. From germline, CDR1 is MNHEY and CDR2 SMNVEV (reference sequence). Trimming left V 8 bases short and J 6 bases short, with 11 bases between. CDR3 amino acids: CASPIRGEQYF. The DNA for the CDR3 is TGTGCCAGCCCAATCAGGGGCGAGCAGTACTTC.

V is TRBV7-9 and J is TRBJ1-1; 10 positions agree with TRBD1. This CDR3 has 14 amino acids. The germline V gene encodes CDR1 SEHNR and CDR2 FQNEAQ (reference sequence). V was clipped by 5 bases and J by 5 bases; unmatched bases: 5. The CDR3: CASSPGTGETEAFF. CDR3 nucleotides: TGTGCCAGCAGCCCTGGGACAGGGGAAACTGAAGCTTTCTTT.

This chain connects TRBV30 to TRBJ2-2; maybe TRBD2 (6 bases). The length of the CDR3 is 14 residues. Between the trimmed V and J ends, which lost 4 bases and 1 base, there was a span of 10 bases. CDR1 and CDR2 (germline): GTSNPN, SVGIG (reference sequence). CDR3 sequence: CAWISGKNTGELFF. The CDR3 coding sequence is TGTGCCTGGATTAGCGGAAAGAACACCGGGGAGCTGTTTTTT.

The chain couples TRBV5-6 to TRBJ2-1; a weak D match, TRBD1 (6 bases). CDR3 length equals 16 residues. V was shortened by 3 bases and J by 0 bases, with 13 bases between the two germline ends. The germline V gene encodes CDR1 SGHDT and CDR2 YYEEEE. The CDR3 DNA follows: TGTGCCAGCAGCTCGATACAGGGAAGCTCCTACAATGAGCAGTTCTTC. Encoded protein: CASSSIQGSSYNEQFF.

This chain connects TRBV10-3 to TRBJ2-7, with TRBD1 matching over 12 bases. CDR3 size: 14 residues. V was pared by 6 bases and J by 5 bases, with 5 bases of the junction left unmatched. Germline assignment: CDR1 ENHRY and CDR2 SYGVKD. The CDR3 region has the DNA TGTGCCATCAGCCCCGGGACAGGGGGCGACGAGCAGTACTTC. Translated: CAISPGTGGDEQYF.

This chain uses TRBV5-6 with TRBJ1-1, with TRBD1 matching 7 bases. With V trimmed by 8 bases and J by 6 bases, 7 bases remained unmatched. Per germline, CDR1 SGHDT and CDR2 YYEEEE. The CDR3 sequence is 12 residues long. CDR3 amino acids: CASAGQGAEAFF. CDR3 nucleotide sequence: TGTGCCAGTGCGGGGCAGGGGGCTGAAGCTTTCTTT.

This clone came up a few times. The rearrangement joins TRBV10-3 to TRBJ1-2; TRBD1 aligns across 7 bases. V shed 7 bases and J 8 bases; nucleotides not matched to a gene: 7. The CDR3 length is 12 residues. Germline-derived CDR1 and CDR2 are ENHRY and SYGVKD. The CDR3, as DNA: TGTGCCATCACGCAGGGGGAAAGAGGCTACACCTTC. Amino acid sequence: CAITQGERGYTF.

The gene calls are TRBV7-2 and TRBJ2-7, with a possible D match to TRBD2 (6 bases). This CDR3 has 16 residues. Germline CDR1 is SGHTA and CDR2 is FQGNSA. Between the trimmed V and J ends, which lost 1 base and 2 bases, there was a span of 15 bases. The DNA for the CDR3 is TGTGCCAGCAGCTTAGAGGGCCTAGCGCCCGCCTACGAGCAGTACTTC. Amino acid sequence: CASSLEGLAPAYEQYF.

The CDR3 protein is CASSSGQIMNTEAFF. The CDR3 DNA reads as TGTGCCAGCAGTTCGGGACAGATAATGAACACTGAAGCTTTCTTT. The V call is TRBV28, the J call TRBJ1-1; 7 nucleotides line up with TRBD1. CDR1 MDHEN and CDR2 SYDVKM come from the germline V gene. With 4 bases clipped from V and 0 bases from J, the junction kept 5 bases outside the gene matches. The CDR3 is 15 amino acids.